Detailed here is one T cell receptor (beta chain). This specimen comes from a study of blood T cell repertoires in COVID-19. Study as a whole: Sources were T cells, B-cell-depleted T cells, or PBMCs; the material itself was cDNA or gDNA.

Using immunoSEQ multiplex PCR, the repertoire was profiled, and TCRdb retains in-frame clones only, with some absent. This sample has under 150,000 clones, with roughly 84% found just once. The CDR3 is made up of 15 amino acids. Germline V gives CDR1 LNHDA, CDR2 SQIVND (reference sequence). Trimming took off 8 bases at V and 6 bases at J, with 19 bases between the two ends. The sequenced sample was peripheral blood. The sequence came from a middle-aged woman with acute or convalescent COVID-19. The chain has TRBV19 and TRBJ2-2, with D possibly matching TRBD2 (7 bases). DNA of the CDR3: TGTGCCAGTTCCCGGGCGGGGGCGGTTGCCGGGGAGCTGTTTTTT. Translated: CASSRAGAVAGELFF.